This T cell receptor beta chain was found in a study of control samples from healthy donors and cancer patients. Libraries were prepared by immunoSEQ multiplex PCR; TCRdb keeps only in-frame clonotypes and omits some of them. The top ten hold approximately 15% of the sample, which has around 84,000 clones, 75% to 95% seen once. V trimming: 5 bases; J trimming: 4 bases; junction bases outside the gene matches: 9. The CDR3 is 15 residues long. CDR1 is LNHDA and CDR2 is SQIVND in the germline V gene (reference sequence). This TCR was sampled from a man between 25 and 39 years old in good health. The sample was blood. The gene calls are TRBV19 and TRBJ1-1, with TRBD1 identical over 8 bases. The CDR3 coding sequence is TGTGCCAGTAGTGCCTGGACAGGGTCGGTCACTGAAGCTTTCTTT. It encodes CASSAWTGSVTEAFF.